This T cell receptor (beta chain) derives from a study of cytotoxic CD8 clonotypes in ibrutinib-treated CLL. Study-level results: Public clonotypes were rare and shrank or held steady on treatment.

This CDR3 comprises 15 residues. The junction had 5 bases not matched to a gene; V was cut back by 1 base and J by 2 bases. CDR1 and CDR2 (germline): SNHLY, FYNNEI. Produced via immunoSEQ multiplex PCR; TCRdb's table is partial and in-frame only. The sample yields 300,000 or so clones, roughly 70% seen once. This clone came up a few times. Its antigen is unknown. This TCR was sampled from a human donor with chronic lymphocytic leukemia. The chain couples TRBV2 to TRBJ2-7; 7 bases align to TRBD2. This specimen consisted of PBMCs, obtained after 36 months of ibrutinib treatment. The CDR3 coding sequence is TGTGCCAGCAGTGAAGGCGGGAGTGGGGCCTACGAGCAGTACTTC. Protein product: CASSEGGSGAYEQYF. Based on the CDR3 plus reference TRBV2 and TRBJ2-7, the full variable domain is EPEVTQTPSHQVTQMGQEVILRCVPISNHLYFYWYRQILGQKVEFLVSFYNNEISEKSEIFDDQFSVERPDGSNFTLKIRSTKLEDSAMYFCASSEGGSGAYEQYFGPGTRLTVT.